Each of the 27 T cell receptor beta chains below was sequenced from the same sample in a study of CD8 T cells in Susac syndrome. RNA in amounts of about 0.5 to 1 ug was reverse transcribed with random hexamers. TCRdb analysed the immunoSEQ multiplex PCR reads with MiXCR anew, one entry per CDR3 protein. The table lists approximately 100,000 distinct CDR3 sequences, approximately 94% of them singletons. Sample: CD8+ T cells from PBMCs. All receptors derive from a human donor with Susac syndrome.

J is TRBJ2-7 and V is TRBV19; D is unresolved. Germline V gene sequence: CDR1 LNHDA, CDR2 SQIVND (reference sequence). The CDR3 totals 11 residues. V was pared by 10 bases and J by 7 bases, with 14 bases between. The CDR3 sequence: CATVVGVEQYF. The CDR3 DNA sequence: TGTGCCACCGTCGTAGGTGTAGAGCAGTACTTC.

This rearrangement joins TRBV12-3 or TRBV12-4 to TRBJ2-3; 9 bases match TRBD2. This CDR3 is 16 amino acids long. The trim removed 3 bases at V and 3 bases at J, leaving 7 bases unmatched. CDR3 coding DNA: TGTGCCAGCAGTTTGGGACTAGCAGATGGGACAGATACGCAGTATTTT. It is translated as CASSLGLADGTDTQYF.

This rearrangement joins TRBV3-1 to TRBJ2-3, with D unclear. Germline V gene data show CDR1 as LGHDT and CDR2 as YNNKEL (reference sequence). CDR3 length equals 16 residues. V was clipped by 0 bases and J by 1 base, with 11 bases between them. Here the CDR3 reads CASSQDYSAGTDTQYF. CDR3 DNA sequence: TGTGCCAGCAGCCAAGACTATTCTGCGGGCACAGATACGCAGTATTTT.

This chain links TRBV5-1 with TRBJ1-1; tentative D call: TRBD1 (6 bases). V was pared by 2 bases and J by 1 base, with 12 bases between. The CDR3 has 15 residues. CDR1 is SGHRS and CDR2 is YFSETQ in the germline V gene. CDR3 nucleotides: TGCGCCAGCAGCTTTACCGGGACACCGAACACTGAAGCTTTCTTT. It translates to CASSFTGTPNTEAFF.

CDR3 sequence: CASSPSDLIQETQYF. The DNA of the CDR3 is TGTGCCAGCTCACCAAGCGATCTGATACAAGAGACCCAGTACTTC. This chain links TRBV18 with TRBJ2-5, with D unclear. CDR1 and CDR2 from the germline V gene are KGHSH and LQKENI. The CDR3 length is 15 residues. Between the trimmed V and J ends, which lost 2 bases and 2 bases, there was a span of 12 bases.

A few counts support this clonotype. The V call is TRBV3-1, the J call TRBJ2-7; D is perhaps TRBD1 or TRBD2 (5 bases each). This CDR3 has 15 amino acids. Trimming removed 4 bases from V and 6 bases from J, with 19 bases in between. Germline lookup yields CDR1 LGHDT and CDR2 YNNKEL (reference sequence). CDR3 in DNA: TGTGCCAGCAGCCCTATCTTGGGGACCCCCTTCGAGCAGTACTTC. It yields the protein CASSPILGTPFEQYF.

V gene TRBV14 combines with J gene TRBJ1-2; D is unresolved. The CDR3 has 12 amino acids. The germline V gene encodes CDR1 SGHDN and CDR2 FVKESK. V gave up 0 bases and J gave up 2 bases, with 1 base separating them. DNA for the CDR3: TGTGCCAGCAGCCAAGAAAACTATGGCTACACCTTC. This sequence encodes CASSQENYGYTF.

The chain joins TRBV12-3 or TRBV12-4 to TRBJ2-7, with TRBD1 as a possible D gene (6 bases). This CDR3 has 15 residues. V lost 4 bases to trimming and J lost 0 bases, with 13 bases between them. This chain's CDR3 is CASSSGQLNSYEQYF. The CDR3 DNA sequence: TGTGCCAGCAGTTCTGGACAGTTGAACTCCTACGAGCAGTACTTC.

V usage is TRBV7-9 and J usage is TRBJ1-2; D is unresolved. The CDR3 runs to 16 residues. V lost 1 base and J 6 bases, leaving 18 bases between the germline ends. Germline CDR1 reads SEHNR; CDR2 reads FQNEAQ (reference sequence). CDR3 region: CASSLGGPGNENGYTF. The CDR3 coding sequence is TGTGCCAGCAGCTTAGGAGGACCGGGAAATGAGAATGGCTACACCTTC.

The CDR3 DNA reads TGTGCCAGCAGCCCCTTCAGGGTAGGGGGGAACACTGAAGCTTTCTTT. This translates into CASSPFRVGGNTEAFF. The chain carries TRBV7-2 and TRBJ1-1; a possible D gene is TRBD1 (6 bases). Trimming pared 5 bases from V and 1 base from J, leaving 17 bases between. The CDR3 length is 16 residues. CDR1 is SGHTA and CDR2 is FQGNSA in the germline V gene.

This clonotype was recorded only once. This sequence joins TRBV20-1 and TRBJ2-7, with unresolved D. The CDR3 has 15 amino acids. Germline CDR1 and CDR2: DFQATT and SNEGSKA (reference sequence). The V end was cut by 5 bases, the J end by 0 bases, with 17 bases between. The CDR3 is CSAFPVAALSYEQYF. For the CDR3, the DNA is TGCAGTGCTTTCCCTGTAGCTGCTCTCTCCTACGAGCAGTACTTC.

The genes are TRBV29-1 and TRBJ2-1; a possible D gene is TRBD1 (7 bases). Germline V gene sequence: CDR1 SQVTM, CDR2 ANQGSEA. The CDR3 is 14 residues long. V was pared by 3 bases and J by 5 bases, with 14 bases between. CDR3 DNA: TGCAGCGTTGAGCGGGACAGCTTACACAATGAGCAGTTCTTC. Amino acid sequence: CSVERDSLHNEQFF.

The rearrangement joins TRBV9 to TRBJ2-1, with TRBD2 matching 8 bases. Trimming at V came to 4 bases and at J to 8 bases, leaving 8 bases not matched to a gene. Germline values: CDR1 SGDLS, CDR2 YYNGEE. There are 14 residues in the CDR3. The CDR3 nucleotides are TGTGCCAGCAGCCCATCGGGGGGGCGCGATGAGCAGTTCTTC. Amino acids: CASSPSGGRDEQFF.

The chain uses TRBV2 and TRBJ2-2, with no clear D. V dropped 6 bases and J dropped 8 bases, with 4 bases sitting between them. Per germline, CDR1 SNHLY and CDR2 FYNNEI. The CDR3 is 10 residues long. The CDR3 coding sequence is TGTGCCAGCAGCGTGGGGGAGCTGTTTTTT. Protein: CASSVGELFF. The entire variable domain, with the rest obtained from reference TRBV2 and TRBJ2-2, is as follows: EPEVTQTPSHQVTQMGQEVILRCVPISNHLYFYWYRQILGQKVEFLVSFYNNEISEKSEIFDDQFSVERPDGSNFTLKIRSTKLEDSAMYFCASSVGELFFGEGSRLTVL.

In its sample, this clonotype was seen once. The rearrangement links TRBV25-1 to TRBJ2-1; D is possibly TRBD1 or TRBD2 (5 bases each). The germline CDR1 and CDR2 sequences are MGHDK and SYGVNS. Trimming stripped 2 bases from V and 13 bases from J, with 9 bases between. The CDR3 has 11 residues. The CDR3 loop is CASSEGDPQFF. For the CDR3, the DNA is TGTGCCAGCAGTGAAGGGGACCCCCAGTTCTTC.

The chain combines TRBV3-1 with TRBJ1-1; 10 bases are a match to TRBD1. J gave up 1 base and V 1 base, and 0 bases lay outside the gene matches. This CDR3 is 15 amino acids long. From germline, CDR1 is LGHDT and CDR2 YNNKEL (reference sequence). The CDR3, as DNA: TGTGCCAGCAGCCAAGGGGACAGGGGGAACACTGAAGCTTTCTTT. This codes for CASSQGDRGNTEAFF.

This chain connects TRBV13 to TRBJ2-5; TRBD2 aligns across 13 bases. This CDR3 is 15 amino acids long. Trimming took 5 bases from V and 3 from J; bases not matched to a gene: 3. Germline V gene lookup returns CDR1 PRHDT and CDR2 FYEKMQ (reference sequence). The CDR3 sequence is CASSPGLAGKETQYF. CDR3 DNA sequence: TGTGCCAGCAGCCCGGGACTAGCGGGGAAAGAGACCCAGTACTTC.

Here the CDR3 reads CASSQERGQSNSPLHF. Written as DNA, the CDR3 is TGTGCCAGCAGCCAAGAACGAGGGCAGTCCAATTCACCCCTCCACTTT. This sequence joins TRBV4-2 and TRBJ1-6, with D hard to call. Germline-derived CDR1 and CDR2 are LGHNA and YNFKEQ. Trimming pared 0 bases from V and 7 bases from J, leaving 13 bases between. CDR3 size: 16 residues.

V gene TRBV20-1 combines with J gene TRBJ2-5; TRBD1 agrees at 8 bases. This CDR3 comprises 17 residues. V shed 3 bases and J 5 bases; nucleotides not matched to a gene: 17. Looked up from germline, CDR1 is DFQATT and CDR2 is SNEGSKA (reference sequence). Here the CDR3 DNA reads TGCAGTGCTAGGGGCCGATTGACAGGGGTAATTTTGGAGACCCAGTACTTC. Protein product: CSARGRLTGVILETQYF.

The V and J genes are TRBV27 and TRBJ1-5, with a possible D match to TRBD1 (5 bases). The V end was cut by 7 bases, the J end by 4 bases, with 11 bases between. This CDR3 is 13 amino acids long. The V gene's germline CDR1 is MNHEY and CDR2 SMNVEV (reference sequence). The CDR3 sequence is CASMGGWNQPQHF. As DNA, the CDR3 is TGTGCCAGCATGGGGGGTTGGAATCAGCCCCAGCATTTT.

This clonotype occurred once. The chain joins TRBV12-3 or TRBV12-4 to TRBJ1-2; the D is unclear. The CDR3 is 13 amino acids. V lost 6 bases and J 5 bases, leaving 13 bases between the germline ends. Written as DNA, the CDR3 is TGTGCCAGCAGCGGTCCTCCCCCGTATGGCTACACCTTC. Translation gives CASSGPPPYGYTF.

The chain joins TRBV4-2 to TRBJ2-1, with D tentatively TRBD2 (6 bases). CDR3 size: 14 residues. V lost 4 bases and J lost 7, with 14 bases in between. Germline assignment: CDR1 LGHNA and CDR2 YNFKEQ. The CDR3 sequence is CASSRLAVENEQFF. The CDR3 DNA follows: TGTGCCAGCAGCCGCTTAGCGGTAGAGAATGAGCAGTTCTTC.

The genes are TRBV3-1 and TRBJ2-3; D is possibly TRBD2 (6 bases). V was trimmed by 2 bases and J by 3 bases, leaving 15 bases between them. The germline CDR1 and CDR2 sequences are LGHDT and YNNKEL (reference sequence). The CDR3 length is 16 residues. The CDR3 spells CASSQIGGAGTDTQYF. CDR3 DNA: TGTGCCAGCAGCCAAATCGGCGGGGCTGGTACAGATACGCAGTATTTT.

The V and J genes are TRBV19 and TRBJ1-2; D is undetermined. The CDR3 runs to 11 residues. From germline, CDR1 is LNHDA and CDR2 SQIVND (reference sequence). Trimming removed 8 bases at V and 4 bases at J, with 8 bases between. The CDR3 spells CASASSYGYTF. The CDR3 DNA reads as TGTGCCAGTGCCTCCAGCTATGGCTACACCTTC.

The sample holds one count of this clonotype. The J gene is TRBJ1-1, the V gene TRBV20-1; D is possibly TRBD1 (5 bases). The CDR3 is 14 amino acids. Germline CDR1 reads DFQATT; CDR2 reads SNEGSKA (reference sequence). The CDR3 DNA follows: TGCAGCTCATCGGGAGGGGAAGGGAACACTGAAGCTTTCTTT. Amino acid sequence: CSSSGGEGNTEAFF.

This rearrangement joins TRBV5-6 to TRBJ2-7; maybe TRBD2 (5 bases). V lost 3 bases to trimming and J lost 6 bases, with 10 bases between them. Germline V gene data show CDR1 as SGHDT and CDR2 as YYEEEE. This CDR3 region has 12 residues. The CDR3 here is CASSSGKSEQYF. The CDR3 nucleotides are TGTGCCAGCAGCTCGGGAAAAAGCGAGCAGTACTTC. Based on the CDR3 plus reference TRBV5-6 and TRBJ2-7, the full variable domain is DAGVTQSPTHLIKTRGQQVTLRCSPKSGHDTVSWYQQALGQGPQFIFQYYEEEERQRGNFPDRFSGHQFPNYSSELNVNALLLGDSALYLCASSSGKSEQYFGPGTRLTVT.

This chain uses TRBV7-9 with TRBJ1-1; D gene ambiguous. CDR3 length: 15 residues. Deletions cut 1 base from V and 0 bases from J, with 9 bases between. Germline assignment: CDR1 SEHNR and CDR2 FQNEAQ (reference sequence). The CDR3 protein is CASSLVGGLNTEAFF. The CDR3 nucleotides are TGTGCCAGCAGCTTAGTGGGAGGGCTGAACACTGAAGCTTTCTTT.